The sequence of this T cell receptor beta chain was determined in a study of T cell clonotyping in hematopoietic cell transplantation. Study observations and caveats: Broader posttransplant TCR repertoire diversity was predicted by graft donor and pretransplant recipient Inverse Simpson Index values. Few recipient clonotypes overlapped donors; over 95% were de novo at given depth.

Trimming removed 2 bases at V and 6 bases at J, with 16 bases between. This CDR3 contains 15 residues. Germline CDR1 GTSNPN, CDR2 SVGIG (reference sequence). Notes on this clone: Antigen: not known.

The table came from immunoSEQ multiplex PCR; TCRdb's copy has only in-frame clones and leaves some out. This table has 8,500 to 9,000 clones, roughly 93% appearing once. The TCR comes from a male patient in his fifties who had an allogeneic stem cell transplant from a related donor, so T cells may come from the graft donor. Some clones in this sample may be carry-over from other donors' samples. Here the sequenced sample was PBMCs, taken 100 days after allogeneic stem cell transplant. V gene TRBV30 combines with J gene TRBJ1-4; no firm D call. The DNA of the CDR3 is TGTGCCTGGAGTACCTCTAAGTGGGGTTATGAAAAACTGTTTTTT. It is translated as CAWSTSKWGYEKLFF.